A selection of T cell receptor beta chains follows, all from one sample in a study of T cell repertoires in aging, cancer and after chemotherapy. From the multiplex PCR reads, TCRdb called clonotypes with MiXCR, one entry per CDR3 protein. The repertoire includes about 9,500 distinct CDR3 sequences, approximately 25% of them detected once, and roughly 2.6% sits in the top ten. The material sequenced was blood. Receptor source: a human donor in good health. Each CDR3 is given with its conserved first and last residue. The D gene is left open where the match is weak. Clone size is shown for a subset of rows, as once, few, many or a class of expanded clone.

TRBJ2-1	TRBD1	NA	TRBV5-6	TGTGCCAGCAGTCCAGGGGGAAATGAGCAGTTCTTC	CASSPGGNEQFF
TRBJ2-1	TRBD2	medium-sized	TRBV27	TGTGCCAGCAGTCTCATCACCATGGGGACTAGGCTTAATGAGCAGTTCTTC	CASSLITMGTRLNEQFF
TRBJ1-2	NA	medium-sized	TRBV29-1	TGCAGCGTGGGGGACTGGGGGTCCGGGACCTATGGCTACACCTTC	CSVGDWGSGTYGYTF
TRBJ1-6	NA	medium-sized	TRBV27	TGTGCCAGCAGAGGCCAGAGCTCCTATAATTCACCCCTCCACTTT	CASRGQSSYNSPLHF
TRBJ1-1	TRBD1	few	TRBV5-4	TGTGCCAGCAGCTCGGCAGGGGGCGTAATTGACACTGAAGCTTTCTTT	CASSSAGGVIDTEAFF
TRBJ2-1	TRBD2	few	TRBV19	TGTGCCAGTAATGGGGGTAGCGGGAGTTTCGACAATGAGCAGTTCTTC	CASNGGSGSFDNEQFF
TRBJ2-2	NA	medium-sized	TRBV6-5	TGTGCCAGCAGCCCTCCCAACACCGGGGAGCTGTTTTTT	CASSPPNTGELFF
TRBJ2-7	NA	once	TRBV7-2	TGTGCCAGTAGTTCCGGGATAGCTCCGTTCTCCTACGAGCAGTACTTC	CASSSGIAPFSYEQYF
TRBJ2-1	TRBD2	medium-sized	TRBV27	TGTGCCAGCAGTTTGAGAGGGCTAGCGGGAGACAATGAGCAGTTCTTC	CASSLRGLAGDNEQFF
TRBJ2-5	NA	few	TRBV9	TGTGCCAGCAGCGTAACCCCGGGACAAGAGACCCAGTACTTC	CASSVTPGQETQYF
TRBJ2-3	NA	NA	TRBV29-1	TGCGCCAGCAGCCAGGGCGTGGGGATAACTAGCACAGATACGCAGTATTTT	CASSQGVGITSTDTQYF
TRBJ2-1	NA	medium-sized	TRBV29-1	TGCAGCGTTGACCGGGACGGGAATGAGCAGTTCTTC	CSVDRDGNEQFF
TRBJ1-1	NA	NA	TRBV12-3/TRBV12-4	TGTGCCAGCAGTCTAGGGGGGCACACTGAAGCTTTCTTT	CASSLGGHTEAFF
TRBJ2-5	TRBD2	NA	TRBV6-5	TGTGCCAGCAGTTACTCGCCCTCTGTACTAGCGGGAGGAGAGACCCAGTACTTC	CASSYSPSVLAGGETQYF
TRBJ2-3	NA	few	TRBV11-1	TGTGCCAGCAGCTTAGTCGGGAGCAACACAGATACGCAGTATTTT	CASSLVGSNTDTQYF
TRBJ1-2	TRBD1	medium-sized	TRBV20-1	TGCAGTGCTAGAGAATTCAGGGGGTTCCATGGCTACACCTTC	CSAREFRGFHGYTF
TRBJ2-1	NA	few	TRBV12-3/TRBV12-4	TGTGCCAGCAGTAGCCCCCCAGGGGGGGGGGACAATGAGCAGTTCTTC	CASSSPPGGGDNEQFF
TRBJ2-1	NA	few	TRBV6-2/TRBV6-3	TGTGCCAGCAGTTACGAGAACGAGCAGTTCTTC	CASSYENEQFF
TRBJ2-7	TRBD2	medium-sized	TRBV11-2	TGTGCCAGCAGCCCCTGGCTAGCGGACTACGAGCAGTACTTC	CASSPWLADYEQYF
TRBJ2-3	NA	few	TRBV28	TGTGCCAGCAGTTTGGGTTGGCGATTCGGCACAGATACGCAGTATTTT	CASSLGWRFGTDTQYF
TRBJ2-1	TRBD2	few	TRBV5-4	TGTGCCAGCAGCTTGGGACTAGCGCTTTACAATGAGCAGTTCTTC	CASSLGLALYNEQFF
TRBJ2-7	NA	few	TRBV23-1	TGCGCCAGCAGTCAATCGTACCCTCGTGACGAGCAGTACTTC	CASSQSYPRDEQYF
TRBJ1-1	NA	few	TRBV5-4	TGTGCCAGCAGCAAAGGGCGCCCGGTGAACACTGAAGCTTTCTTT	CASSKGRPVNTEAFF
TRBJ2-3	NA	NA	TRBV7-2	TGTGCCAGCAGCGAGGACAGATACACAGATACGCAGTATTTT	CASSEDRYTDTQYF
TRBJ2-7	TRBD1	medium-sized	TRBV28	TGTGCCAGCAGTTTATTAGACGGGACAGGGTACGAGCAGTACTTC	CASSLLDGTGYEQYF
TRBJ1-6	NA	medium-sized	TRBV7-9	TGTGCCAGCAGCTTGGGTTCGGAGAATTCACCCCTCCACTTT	CASSLGSENSPLHF
TRBJ2-3	NA	NA	TRBV5-6	TGTGCCAGCAGCTTCCGGGACCTTACAGATACGCAGTATTTT	CASSFRDLTDTQYF
TRBJ1-6	NA	few	TRBV6-2/TRBV6-3	TGTGCCAGCCATACTCGAACGGTCGGAAATTCACCCCTCCACTTT	CASHTRTVGNSPLHF
TRBJ2-1	NA	few	TRBV18	TGTGCCAGCTCCCCCCCGGGACTGGGGGTCAATGAGCAGTTCTTC	CASSPPGLGVNEQFF
TRBJ2-1	TRBD2	NA	TRBV20-1	TGCAGTGCCCGCCGGGGACTAGCTAGGGCTTATGAGCAGTTCTTC	CSARRGLARAYEQFF
TRBJ1-2	TRBD1	NA	TRBV6-1	TGTGCCAGCAGCTTGAACCGACAGGGGGGCTACACCTTC	CASSLNRQGGYTF
TRBJ2-3	NA	NA	TRBV18	TGTGCCAGCTCACCAAGAGTGGGCCGAGGACCCACAGATACGCAGTATTTT	CASSPRVGRGPTDTQYF
TRBJ2-1	TRBD1	few	TRBV18	TGTGCCAGCTCACCTCGGACAGGAATAAATGAGCAGTTCTTC	CASSPRTGINEQFF
TRBJ2-4	TRBD1	NA	TRBV6-2/TRBV6-3	TGTGCCAGCAGTGTACAGGGGACCAAAAACATTCAGTACTTC	CASSVQGTKNIQYF
TRBJ1-5	TRBD1	few	TRBV30	TGTGCCTGGAGGCCCTGGGGGACAGGACTTAATCAGCCCCAGCATTTT	CAWRPWGTGLNQPQHF
TRBJ2-3	NA	NA	TRBV3-2	TGTGCCAGCAGCCATGAACTAGCGGCGCCCACAGATACGCAGTATTTT	CASSHELAAPTDTQYF
TRBJ2-3	TRBD2	NA	TRBV28	TGTGCCAGCAGTGAGGGAGGGCCCACAGATACGCAGTATTTT	CASSEGGPTDTQYF
TRBJ2-1	TRBD2	once	TRBV20-1	TGCAGTGCTAGAACAGGGACTAGCAGGGATGAGCAGTTCTTC	CSARTGTSRDEQFF
TRBJ2-1	NA	NA	TRBV21-1	TGTGCCAGCAGCAAAGCGCGGGAGGTCACGGCCAGGAATGAGCAGTTCTTC	CASSKAREVTARNEQFF
TRBJ1-2	TRBD1	medium-sized	TRBV20-1	TGCAGTGCTCTGACAGGGCCTAACTATGGCTACACCTTC	CSALTGPNYGYTF
TRBJ2-7	NA	medium-sized	TRBV15	TGTGCCACCAGCAGAGGGAGTAGCGCCTACGAGCAGTACTTC	CATSRGSSAYEQYF
TRBJ2-2	NA	few	TRBV4-1	TGCGCCAGCAGCCTCGGAAATACCGGGGAGCTGTTTTTT	CASSLGNTGELFF
TRBJ2-2	NA	few	TRBV4-3	TGCGCCAGCAGCCGCCAACTAGCCTCCTACACCGGGGAGCTGTTTTTT	CASSRQLASYTGELFF
TRBJ2-3	NA	NA	TRBV27	TGTGCCGCAGGAGAGGGTGAGCGCCCAGATACGCAGTATTTT	CAAGEGERPDTQYF
TRBJ2-3	NA	NA	TRBV18	TGTGCCAGCTCACCAGGAGCAGGGGCTATTAGCACAGATACGCAGTATTTT	CASSPGAGAISTDTQYF
TRBJ1-2	TRBD1	medium-sized	TRBV10-3	TGTGCCATCAGTGACCCCGGACAGGGGGACTATGGCTACACCTTC	CAISDPGQGDYGYTF
TRBJ2-3	TRBD2	NA	TRBV20-1	TGCAGTGCCTCGGTTGCGGGAGGACCACATACGCAGTATTTT	CSASVAGGPHTQYF
TRBJ2-6	TRBD1	medium-sized	TRBV6-5	TGTGCCAGCACTCTAACAGGGGGCGGTGGGGCCAACGTCCTGACTTTC	CASTLTGGGGANVLTF
TRBJ2-1	TRBD2	few	TRBV5-1	TGCGCCAGCAGCCACACGGCCGGGACTAGCGGATCCAATGAGCAGTTCTTC	CASSHTAGTSGSNEQFF
TRBJ2-1	TRBD1	NA	TRBV28	TGTGCCAGCAGTTCCGGGACAGGTCGTAATGAGCAGTTCTTC	CASSSGTGRNEQFF
TRBJ2-1	TRBD2	few	TRBV5-4	TGTGCCAGCAGCTTGGGTAGGACTAGCGGGACCAATGAGCAGTTCTTC	CASSLGRTSGTNEQFF
TRBJ2-7	TRBD1	NA	TRBV20-1	TGCAGCGTACCTACCGGGACAGGGGACGAGCAGTACTTC	CSVPTGTGDEQYF